This T cell receptor (beta chain) appears in the sequencing data of a study of T cell repertoires in cytomegalovirus infection. About the study: Epitope selection comprised recently identified HLA-C-restricted CMV epitopes and well-studied HLA-B-restricted CMV epitopes. Public TCR beta signature analysis indicated the presence of both CMV infection and matching HLA type. General study points: Clonotypes of TCR beta that were HLA-C-restricted and CMV-specific dominated the ex vivo response. Carriers of CMV plus the relevant HLA were identified by cumulative public TCR beta family frequency.

TCRdb analysed the reads with MiXCR anew, one entry per CDR3 protein. The sample lists roughly 100,000 distinct CDR3 sequences, under 55% occurring once. Comments on this clonotype: Antigen: not known. An end of the junction differs from the germline gene, which may be a read error.

The CDR3 sequence is 13 residues long. Germline CDR1 and CDR2: LNHDA and SQIVND (reference sequence). The chain combines TRBV19 with TRBJ1-1; TRBD1 matches 8 bases. The sequence derives from a human donor in good health (CMV status not recorded). Some clones in this sample may be carry-over from other donors' samples. Sequenced material: CD8+ T cells from cultured PBMCs, taken from culture after CMV antigen stimulation. The DNA for the CDR3 is TGTGCCAGTAGCCCAGGGGGCTTGACTGAAGTTTTCTTT. This encodes CASSPGGLTEVFF.